This TCR beta chain stems from a study of cytomegalovirus exposure and HLA in healthy donors. Study-level points and caveats: The study designated 150 to 200 TCR beta chains cytomegalovirus-associated. A few CMV-associated chains were confirmed in vitro to be specific for CMV antigens.

This donor's file did not include a recorded CMV serostatus. Germline V CDR1 and CDR2: MNHEY, SVGAGI. The V segment lost 0 bases and the J segment 0 bases; nucleotides outside the gene matches: 0. The length of the CDR3 is 15 residues. Researchers ran the PCR with 60 Vbeta and 13 Jbeta primers. Some clones are missing from TCRdb's copy, which holds only in-frame ones; the method was immunoSEQ multiplex PCR. The data hold 100,000 to 150,000 clones, with 70% to 85% observed a single time. To note about this clone: What it binds is not known.

The chain carries TRBV6-5 and TRBJ1-1; 8 bases align to TRBD1. Sequenced material: PBMCs. The receptor was isolated from a human donor in good health. DNA for the CDR3: TGTGCCAGCAGTTACTCGACAGGGGTGAACACTGAAGCTTTCTTT. This translates into CASSYSTGVNTEAFF.